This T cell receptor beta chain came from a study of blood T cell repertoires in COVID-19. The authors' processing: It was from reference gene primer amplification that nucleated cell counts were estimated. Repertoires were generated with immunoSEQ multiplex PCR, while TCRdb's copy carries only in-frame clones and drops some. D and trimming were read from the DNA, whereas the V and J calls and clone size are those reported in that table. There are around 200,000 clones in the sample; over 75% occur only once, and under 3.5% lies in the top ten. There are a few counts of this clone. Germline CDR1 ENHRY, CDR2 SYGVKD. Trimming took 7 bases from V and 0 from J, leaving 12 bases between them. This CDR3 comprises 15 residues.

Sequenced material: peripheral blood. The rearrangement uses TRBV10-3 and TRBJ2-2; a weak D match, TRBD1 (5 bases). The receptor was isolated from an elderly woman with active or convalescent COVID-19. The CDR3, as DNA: TGTGCCATCAACCACAGGATCGCGAACACCGGGGAGCTGTTTTTT. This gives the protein CAINHRIANTGELFF.